This TCR beta chain came from a study of T-cell reconstitution after alpha-beta-depleted transplantation in children. Regarding the study as a whole: Among T cells one year after transplant, newly produced cells accounted for most counts and diversity. As was reported, about two months after transplant, alpha-beta T cells came from several hundred expanded graft clones.

Unique molecular identifiers were used to barcode this TCRbeta library. TCRdb reprocessed the PCR reads via MiXCR and lists one record per CDR3 protein. The sample consists of 500,000 to 650,000 distinct CDR3 sequences, 10% to 15% of them appearing once. V lost 5 bases and J lost 4, with 14 bases in between. CDR1 is MNHEY, CDR2 SMNVEV, per germline (reference sequence). CDR3 length: 14 residues. A word on this clonotype: Its cognate antigen is unknown.

V and J are TRBV27 and TRBJ2-5; D gene uncertain. This specimen consisted of PBMCs, mostly from graft donor cells, obtained 360 days after TCRalphabeta/CD19-depleted stem cell transplant. The source of this sequence is a male patient aged 10-17 years who had a stem cell transplant for acute myeloid leukemia, so the T cells may come from the graft donor. CDR3 sequence reads: CASSTRSRGETQYF. The CDR3 DNA follows: TGTGCCAGCAGTACCCGGTCCCGAGGAGAGACCCAGTACTTC.